A selection of T cell receptor beta chains follows, all from one sample in a study of early T cells in non-severe SARS-CoV-2 infection. TCRdb independently ran MiXCR on the 5' RACE reads; one entry per CDR3 protein. The data contain approximately 30,000 distinct CDR3 sequences, about 4.3% of them singletons. The sequenced sample consisted of whole blood. Source of these receptors: an adult who was a healthcare worker with PCR-confirmed SARS-CoV-2 infection or an uninfected control (not recorded which). Both conserved end residues are part of each CDR3. Fields, in order: J gene, V gene, D gene, clone size, CDR3 protein, CDR3 DNA. A D gene is named only where the DNA matches it firmly. Size is omitted from some rows. Given values are once, few, many or a class for expanded clones.

TRBJ2-1 TRBV9 TRBD2 - CASSVALAGPNEQFF TGTGCCAGCAGCGTAGCGTTAGCGGGCCCCAATGAGCAGTTCTTC
TRBJ2-3 TRBV18 TRBD1 many CASSPPDRATDTQYF TGTGCCAGCTCACCACCGGACAGGGCCACAGATACGCAGTATTTT
TRBJ2-3 TRBV11-3 TRBD1 - CASSSGQGADTQYF TGTGCCAGCAGCTCCGGACAGGGCGCAGATACGCAGTATTTT
TRBJ1-2 TRBV28 TRBD1 few CASSPVTGGAGYGYTF TGTGCCAGCAGTCCGGTGACAGGGGGCGCGGGCTATGGCTACACCTTC
TRBJ1-2 TRBV2 TRBD1 many CASSSGTGGVGGYTF TGTGCCAGCAGTTCCGGGACAGGGGGCGTTGGCGGCTACACCTTC
TRBJ2-7 TRBV5-1 - many CASRELAGNYEQYF TGCGCCAGCAGGGAGCTGGCAGGGAACTACGAGCAGTACTTC
TRBJ2-2 TRBV5-6 - - CASSFSLGRSTGELFF TGTGCCAGCAGCTTTTCACTTGGACGTAGTACCGGGGAGCTGTTTTTT
TRBJ1-1 TRBV6-2/TRBV6-3 - few CASSYRFTEAFF TGTGCCAGCAGTTATAGGTTTACTGAAGCTTTCTTT
TRBJ1-6 TRBV28 - many CASTSAGGGSPLHF TGTGCCAGCACCTCCGCCGGGGGAGGGTCACCCCTCCACTTT
TRBJ2-7 TRBV5-1 - many CASRSDSSYEQYF TGCGCCAGCAGGTCGGACTCTTCCTACGAGCAGTACTTC
TRBJ2-1 TRBV20-1 TRBD2 many CSANVAGGPNEQFF TGCAGTGCTAACGTAGCGGGGGGCCCCAATGAGCAGTTCTTC
TRBJ1-5 TRBV20-1 - many CSARTPTRAFNQPQHF TGCAGTGCTAGAACTCCTACTAGGGCCTTCAATCAGCCCCAGCATTTT
TRBJ1-6 TRBV7-9 - many CASSYGRANSPLHF TGTGCCAGCAGCTACGGCAGGGCGAATTCACCCCTCCACTTT
TRBJ2-5 TRBV20-1 TRBD2 many CSARLAGAYQETQYF TGCAGTGCTAGACTAGCGGGGGCCTACCAAGAGACCCAGTACTTC
TRBJ2-3 TRBV10-2 - many CASSGVTGGSDTQYF TGCGCCAGCAGTGGGGTGACAGGAGGGTCAGATACGCAGTATTTT
TRBJ2-7 TRBV7-9 - medium-sized CASSLLGESHSADEQYF TGTGCCAGCAGCCTCCTAGGGGAGTCCCATAGTGCGGACGAGCAGTACTTC
TRBJ2-1 TRBV5-1 - - CASSLGLGAAYNEQFF TGCGCCAGCAGCTTGGGTCTGGGAGCAGCCTACAATGAGCAGTTCTTC
TRBJ1-1 TRBV12-3/TRBV12-4 - many CASSLREGAEAFF TGTGCCAGCAGTTTAAGAGAAGGGGCTGAAGCTTTCTTT
TRBJ2-7 TRBV27 - many CASSLKGTTREQYF TGTGCCAGCAGTTTAAAAGGGACCACTCGCGAGCAGTACTTC
TRBJ2-3 TRBV7-9 - many CASSLGGRGTDTQYF TGTGCCAGCAGCCTCGGGGGAAGAGGCACAGATACGCAGTATTTT
TRBJ2-2 TRBV6-5 TRBD1 many CASRPTGSTGELFF TGTGCCAGCAGACCGACAGGGTCTACCGGGGAGCTGTTTTTT
TRBJ2-1 TRBV7-2 - - CASSLGSVLTNSEQFF TGTGCCAGCAGCTTAGGTTCGGTACTGACGAACAGTGAGCAGTTCTTC
TRBJ2-7 TRBV20-1 - - CSAMGGYEQYF TGCAGTGCTATGGGAGGCTACGAGCAGTACTTC
TRBJ2-5 TRBV4-3 - many CASSQDQAKYQETQYF TGCGCCAGCAGCCAAGATCAAGCAAAGTACCAAGAGACCCAGTACTTC
TRBJ1-2 TRBV11-2 - - CASSASGAGNYGYTF TGTGCCAGCAGCGCATCAGGGGCCGGTAACTATGGCTACACCTTC
TRBJ1-2 TRBV7-2 - few CASSLARGGDGYTF TGTGCCAGCAGCTTAGCGAGGGGGGGCGATGGCTACACCTTC
TRBJ1-4 TRBV12-3/TRBV12-4 TRBD1 many CASSLYRGRNEKLFF TGTGCCAGCAGTTTGTACAGGGGGCGAAATGAAAAACTGTTTTTT
TRBJ2-5 TRBV19 TRBD2 few CASRGPGLACFPQETQYF TGTGCCAGTAGAGGGCCGGGACTAGCGTGTTTTCCTCAAGAGACCCAGTACTTC
TRBJ2-7 TRBV20-1 - many CSARAPQEVYEQYF TGCAGTGCTAGAGCACCACAGGAAGTCTACGAGCAGTACTTC
TRBJ2-1 TRBV27 - many CASSLLISNEQFF TGTGCCAGCAGTTTACTCATAAGCAATGAGCAGTTCTTC
TRBJ2-1 TRBV3-1 TRBD1 many CASSYDRDNEQFF TGTGCCAGCAGCTACGACAGGGACAATGAGCAGTTCTTC
TRBJ1-1 TRBV5-5 TRBD1 - CASSFTGGTEAFF TGTGCCAGCAGCTTCACAGGGGGCACTGAAGCTTTCTTT
TRBJ2-2 TRBV5-1 - many CASSPGGMGTGELFF TGCGCCAGCAGCCCCGGGGGAATGGGCACCGGGGAGCTGTTTTTT
TRBJ1-2 TRBV4-3 TRBD1 - CASSQEGSRGHGYTF TGCGCCAGCAGCCAAGAAGGAAGCAGGGGGCATGGCTACACCTTC
TRBJ1-1 TRBV7-9 - many CASSPLEAFF TGTGCCAGCAGCCCCCTTGAAGCTTTCTTT
TRBJ2-1 TRBV10-3 TRBD1 many CAIRLEGQGYYNEQFF TGTGCCATCAGACTAGAGGGACAGGGATACTACAATGAGCAGTTCTTC
TRBJ2-3 TRBV6-2/TRBV6-3 TRBD2 many CASREGLAGKDTQYF TGTGCCAGCAGAGAGGGACTAGCGGGGAAAGATACGCAGTATTTT
TRBJ2-7 TRBV27 - many CASSRTLSYEQYF TGTGCCAGCAGTAGGACACTCTCCTACGAGCAGTACTTC
TRBJ1-2 TRBV20-1 - - CSARGRALSGYTF TGCAGTGCTAGAGGACGGGCTCTGAGTGGCTACACCTTC
TRBJ2-3 TRBV7-2 TRBD2 many CASSLRLAANTDTQYF TGTGCCAGCAGCTTGAGACTAGCGGCCAACACAGATACGCAGTATTTT
TRBJ2-4 TRBV5-6 - many CASSLGRKNIQYF TGTGCCAGCAGCCTAGGACGGAAAAACATTCAGTACTTC
TRBJ1-1 TRBV30 TRBD1 many CAWRDRDRGLGGEAFF TGTGCCTGGAGGGACCGGGACAGGGGGCTTGGTGGTGAAGCTTTCTTT
TRBJ2-7 TRBV11-2 TRBD1 - CASSPIWRAGGTAYEQYF TGTGCCAGCAGCCCCATTTGGAGAGCAGGGGGAACGGCCTACGAGCAGTACTTC
TRBJ1-6 TRBV15 - few CATSRDPTVNSPLHF TGTGCCACCAGCAGAGATCCAACAGTGAATTCACCCCTCCACTTT
TRBJ1-1 TRBV5-1 - many CASSLNAGVNTEAFF TGCGCCAGCAGCTTGAATGCAGGGGTGAACACTGAAGCTTTCTTT
TRBJ2-7 TRBV5-1 TRBD2 many CASSLVARGSYEQYF TGCGCCAGCAGCTTGGTCGCGCGGGGGTCTTACGAGCAGTACTTC
TRBJ2-6 TRBV5-1 - many CASSSGQGRISGANVLTF TGCGCCAGCAGCAGTGGTCAGGGAAGAATCTCCGGGGCCAACGTCCTGACTTTC
TRBJ2-2 TRBV5-5 TRBD2 many CASSILAGALTGELFF TGTGCCAGCAGCATACTAGCGGGGGCTCTCACCGGGGAGCTGTTTTTT
TRBJ1-1 TRBV2 - - CASSEDLNTEAFF TGTGCCAGCAGTGAAGACCTGAACACTGAAGCTTTCTTT
TRBJ2-2 TRBV28 - many CASSTGTPANTGELFF TGTGCCAGCTCCACCGGGACACCCGCGAACACCGGGGAGCTGTTTTTT